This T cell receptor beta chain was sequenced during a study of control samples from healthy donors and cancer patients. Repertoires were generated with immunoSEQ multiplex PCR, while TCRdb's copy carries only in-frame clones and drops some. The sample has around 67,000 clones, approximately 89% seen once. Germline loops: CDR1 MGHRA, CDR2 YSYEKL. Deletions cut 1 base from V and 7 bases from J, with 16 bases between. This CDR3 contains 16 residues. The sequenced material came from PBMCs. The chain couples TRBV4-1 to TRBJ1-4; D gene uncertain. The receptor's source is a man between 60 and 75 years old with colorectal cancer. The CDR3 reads CASSQALGSGSEKLFF. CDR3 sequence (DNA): TGCGCCAGCAGCCAAGCTCTCGGGAGTGGCAGTGAAAAACTGTTTTTT.